The T cell receptor (beta chain) under discussion was sequenced for a study of cytomegalovirus exposure and HLA in healthy donors. V lost 9 bases to trimming and J lost 2 bases, with 16 bases between them. Germline CDR1 reads SNHLY; CDR2 reads FYNNEI. The CDR3 covers 14 residues. Healthy bone marrow donors made up the cohort. This clone showed up just a few times. Its antigen remains unidentified. Study findings and constraints: Segments of the TCR beta V type were, in most cases, productive about 87% or about 30% of the time in an earlier analysis. Common viral pathogens (according to a later analysis) appeared linked to several of the most significant clusters. When presence/absence was analysed, sequencing depth was taken to be roughly uniform across donors.

It was with 60 Vbeta and 13 Jbeta primers that the PCR ran. Some clones are missing from TCRdb's copy, which holds only in-frame ones; the method was immunoSEQ multiplex PCR. The sample shows about 150,000 clones, 8.5% to 10% of them seen only once. The sample consisted of PBMCs. This sequence originates from a man aged 50 to 59 in good health and CMV-seronegative. The chain recombines TRBV2 with TRBJ1-1, with a tentative D call TRBD1 (6 bases). The CDR3 coding sequence is TGTGCCAGTATTAACAGGGCAATTAACACTGAAGCTTTCTTT. Translating it yields CASINRAINTEAFF. Complete variable domain (other parts from reference TRBV2 and TRBJ1-1): EPEVTQTPSHQVTQMGQEVILRCVPISNHLYFYWYRQILGQKVEFLVSFYNNEISEKSEIFDDQFSVERPDGSNFTLKIRSTKLEDSAMYFCASINRAINTEAFFGQGTRLTVV.